A selection of T cell receptor beta chains follows, all from one sample in a study of PD-1 blockade in classical Hodgkin lymphoma. Sequenced by immunoSEQ multiplex PCR; TCRdb stores in-frame clones only, minus some. This table has roughly 60,000 clones, around 89% appearing once. The sample in question was peripheral blood mononuclear cells (PBMCs), obtained before the second cycle of nivolumab. All receptors come from a human donor with classical Hodgkin lymphoma. Each CDR3 is given with its conserved first and last residue. The D gene is left open where the match is weak. Rows give clone size only sometimes, using once, few, many, or a class for an expanded clone.

j_call	clone_size	v_call	d_call	cdr3_nt	cdr3_aa
TRBJ1-1	NA	TRBV6-5	NA	TGTGCCAGCCAGGTGGGGGGCACTGAAGCTTTCTTT	CASQVGGTEAFF
TRBJ2-7	NA	TRBV28	TRBD2	TGTGCCAGCAAGTTCGGGGGGATTACTGGGGCCTACGAGCAGTACTTC	CASKFGGITGAYEQYF
TRBJ2-2	NA	TRBV5-1	NA	TGCGCCAGCAGCCGAGAACACGCCGGGGAGCTGTTTTTT	CASSREHAGELFF
TRBJ2-6	NA	TRBV27	NA	TGTGCCAGCAGTACTCGACAGGTCTCTGGGGCCAACGTCCTGACTTTC	CASSTRQVSGANVLTF
TRBJ1-5	NA	TRBV6-5	TRBD1	TGTGCCAGCAGGGGGACAGTAAATCAGCCCCAGCATTTT	CASRGTVNQPQHF
TRBJ1-2	NA	TRBV7-9	NA	TGTGCCAGCACCGAAGGCCCCTCGACAGGCTCGTTTAACTATGGCTACACCTTC	CASTEGPSTGSFNYGYTF
TRBJ2-3	NA	TRBV4-1	TRBD1	TGCGCCAGCAGCCGAGACAGGGGATTCTCGGATACGCAGTATTTT	CASSRDRGFSDTQYF
TRBJ2-5	NA	TRBV5-1	NA	TGCGCCAGCAGCACCACAGGGAATCCGACCCAGTACTTC	CASSTTGNPTQYF
TRBJ2-5	NA	TRBV7-6	NA	TGTGCCAGCAGCTTAGCGAACAGGGCTAGCGGACTCCAAGAGACCCAGTACTTC	CASSLANRASGLQETQYF
TRBJ2-7	NA	TRBV4-2	TRBD1	TGTGCCAGCAGCCAGGCAGGGGGCCTCTCCTACGAGCAGTACTTC	CASSQAGGLSYEQYF
TRBJ1-2	NA	TRBV5-6	NA	TGTGCCAGCAGCTTGGGGCCTGAATTATATGGCTACACCTTC	CASSLGPELYGYTF
TRBJ1-1	few	TRBV19	NA	TGTGCCAGTAGCCGGGGGGAGCCTAACGCTGAAGCTTTCTTT	CASSRGEPNAEAFF
TRBJ1-2	NA	TRBV19	NA	TGTGCCAGTAGTATTACAGGGACTGCTGGCTACACCTTC	CASSITGTAGYTF
TRBJ1-2	once	TRBV6-5	NA	TGTGCCAGCAGTTACTCGAAGCTCGCGGACTATGGCTACACCTTC	CASSYSKLADYGYTF
TRBJ1-5	NA	TRBV19	NA	TGTGCCACCGAGGGTGGAAATCAGCCCCAGCATTTT	CATEGGNQPQHF
TRBJ1-5	NA	TRBV18	NA	TGTGCCAGCTCACCACAGGGTCAGGATCAGCCCCAGCATTTT	CASSPQGQDQPQHF
TRBJ1-3	NA	TRBV18	NA	TGTGCCAGCTCACCGACTAGAGGCTCTGGAAACACCATATATTTT	CASSPTRGSGNTIYF
TRBJ2-3	NA	TRBV10-1	NA	TGCGCCAGCAGTGAGTCGGTGGAGGGATGGTTAGATACGCAGTATTTT	CASSESVEGWLDTQYF
TRBJ1-3	once	TRBV5-1	NA	TGCGCCAGCAGCTTGGATGGGAGCTCTGGAAACACCATATATTTT	CASSLDGSSGNTIYF